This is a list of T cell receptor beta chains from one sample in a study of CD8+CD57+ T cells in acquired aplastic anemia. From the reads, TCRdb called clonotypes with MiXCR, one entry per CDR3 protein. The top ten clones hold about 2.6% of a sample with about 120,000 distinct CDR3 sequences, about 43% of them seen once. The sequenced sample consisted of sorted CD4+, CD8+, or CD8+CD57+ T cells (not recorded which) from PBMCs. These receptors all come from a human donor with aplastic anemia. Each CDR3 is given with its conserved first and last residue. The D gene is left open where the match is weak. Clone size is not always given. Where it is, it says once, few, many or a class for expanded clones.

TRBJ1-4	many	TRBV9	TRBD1	TGTGCCAGCAGCGTAGGGGACAGGGGAGACGAAAAACTGTTTTTT	CASSVGDRGDEKLFF
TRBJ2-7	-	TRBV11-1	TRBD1	TGTGCCAGCAGCCTTAACCCCGGGACAGGACCTACCTACGAGCAGTACTTC	CASSLNPGTGPTYEQYF
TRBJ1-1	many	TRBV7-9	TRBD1	TGTGCCAGCAGCGCTAGACAGGGGAACACTGAAGCTTTCTTT	CASSARQGNTEAFF
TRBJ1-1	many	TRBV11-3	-	TGTGCCAGCAGCTTACACAGGGACACTGAAGCTTTCTTT	CASSLHRDTEAFF
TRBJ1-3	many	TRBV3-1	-	TGTGCCAGCAGCCAATTCGGCAGGTCCTCTGGAAACACCATATATTTT	CASSQFGRSSGNTIYF
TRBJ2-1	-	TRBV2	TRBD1	TGTGCCAGCACTATGGGACAGGGGTACAATGAGCAGTTCTTC	CASTMGQGYNEQFF
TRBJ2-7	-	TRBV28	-	TGTGCCAGCCGGAGCAGAGAATACTACGAGCAGTACTTC	CASRSREYYEQYF
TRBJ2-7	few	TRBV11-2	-	TGTGCCAGCAAAACCAAGCCGAGCTACGAGCAGTACTTC	CASKTKPSYEQYF
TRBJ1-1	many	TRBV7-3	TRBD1	TGTGCCAGCAGCGCCGACAGGGACACTGAAGCTTTCTTT	CASSADRDTEAFF
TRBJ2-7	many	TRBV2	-	TGTGCCAGCACTCTGGACTACCGAATAATCTCCTACGAGCAGTACTTC	CASTLDYRIISYEQYF
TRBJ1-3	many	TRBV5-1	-	TGCGCCAGCAGCAACGACAGAGGGACTGGAAACACCATATATTTT	CASSNDRGTGNTIYF
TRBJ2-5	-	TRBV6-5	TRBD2	TGTGCCAGCAGTTACGCACTAGCGGGAGGGCAAGAGACCCAGTACTTC	CASSYALAGGQETQYF
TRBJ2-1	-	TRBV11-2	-	TGTGCCAGCAGCTTATTGTGGGGAAGGCGGGGAGACTACAATGAGCAGTTCTTC	CASSLLWGRRGDYNEQFF
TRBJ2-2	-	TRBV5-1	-	TGCGCCAGCAGCTTGGGAGACGGCGCGAACACCGGGGAGCTGTTTTTT	CASSLGDGANTGELFF
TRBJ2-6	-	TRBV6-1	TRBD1	TGTGCCAGCAGGACAGGGGCTGGGGCCAACGTCCTGACTTTC	CASRTGAGANVLTF
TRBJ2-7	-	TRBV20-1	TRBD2	TGCAGTGCTAGAGATCCGACTAGCGGCCGCAATGGGCGTCAGCAGTACTTC	CSARDPTSGRNGRQQYF
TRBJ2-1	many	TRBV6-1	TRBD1	TGTGCCAGCAGTACACAGGGGGCAAGTGAGCAGTTCTTC	CASSTQGASEQFF
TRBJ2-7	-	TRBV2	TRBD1	TGTGCCAGTCGACGACAGGGGGTGAACTACGAGCAGTACTTC	CASRRQGVNYEQYF
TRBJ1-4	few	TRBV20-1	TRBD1	TGCAGTGCTAGTAGGGACAGGCCGCTAAATGAGGGGCTGTTTTTT	CSASRDRPLNEGLFF
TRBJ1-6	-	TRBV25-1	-	TGTGCCAGCAGTGATTCTTGGTCAGGGCGCTCCTATAATTCACCCCTCCACTTT	CASSDSWSGRSYNSPLHF
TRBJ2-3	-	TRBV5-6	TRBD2	TGTGCCAGCAGCCGGACTAGCGGGGGGAAATCAGATACGCAGTATTTT	CASSRTSGGKSDTQYF
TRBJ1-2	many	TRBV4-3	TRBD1	TGCGCCAGCAGCCAAGGAGGGGGCGTCGACTATGGCTACACCTTC	CASSQGGGVDYGYTF
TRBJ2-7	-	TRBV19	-	TGTGCCAGTAGTATAGGAGAGGCAGGGCACTACGAGCAGTACTTC	CASSIGEAGHYEQYF
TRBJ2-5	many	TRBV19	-	TGTGCCAGTAGTATAACCCCCGCGGAGACCCAGTACTTC	CASSITPAETQYF
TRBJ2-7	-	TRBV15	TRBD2	TGTGCCACCAGCAGAGATATAGCGGGAGAGCAGTACTTC	CATSRDIAGEQYF
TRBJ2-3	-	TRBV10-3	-	TGTGCCATCAGGAGCACAGATACGCAGTATTTT	CAIRSTDTQYF
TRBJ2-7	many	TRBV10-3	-	TGTGCCATCAGTGAGGTGACAGGAAGCGAGCAGTACTTC	CAISEVTGSEQYF
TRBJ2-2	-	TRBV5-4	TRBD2	TGTGCCAGCAGCTTGACTAGCGGGGGCACGAACACCGGGGAGCTGTTTTTT	CASSLTSGGTNTGELFF
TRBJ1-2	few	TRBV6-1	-	TGTGCCAGCAGACTGGCAGGGAATCCACTGGGCTACACCTTC	CASRLAGNPLGYTF
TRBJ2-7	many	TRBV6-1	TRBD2	TGTGCCAGCAGTGCAACCACGGGACAGACTAGCGGGGGGGCCCACGAGCAGTACTTC	CASSATTGQTSGGAHEQYF
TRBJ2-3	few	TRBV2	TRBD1	TGTGCCAGCACTAGACAGGGTACTAGCACAGATACGCAGTATTTT	CASTRQGTSTDTQYF
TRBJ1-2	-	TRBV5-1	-	TGCGCCAGCAGCTTGAGGGCGGACGATAACTATGGCTACACCTTC	CASSLRADDNYGYTF
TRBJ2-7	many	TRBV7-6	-	TGTGCCAGCAGCTCCCGGACAGGCGGGGCTTACGAGCAGTACTTC	CASSSRTGGAYEQYF
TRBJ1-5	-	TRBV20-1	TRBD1	TGCAGTGCTCAAAATGGGACAGGGGGTTGGCAGCCCCAGCATTTT	CSAQNGTGGWQPQHF
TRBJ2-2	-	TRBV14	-	TGTGCCAGCAGCCATACGCAGGAGCTGTTTTTT	CASSHTQELFF
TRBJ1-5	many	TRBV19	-	TGTGCCAGTAGTATAGACAGGGAGCGCAATCAGCCCCAGCATTTT	CASSIDRERNQPQHF
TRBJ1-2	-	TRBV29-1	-	TGCAGCTTAGATCAGGGGAAAGCCCTCTATGGCTACACCTTC	CSLDQGKALYGYTF
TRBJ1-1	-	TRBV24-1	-	TGTGCCACCAGTGACTTGAACACTGAAGCTTTCTTT	CATSDLNTEAFF
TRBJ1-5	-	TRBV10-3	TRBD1	TGTGCCATCAGTGAGCGACAGGGCGGTCAGCCCCAGCATTTT	CAISERQGGQPQHF
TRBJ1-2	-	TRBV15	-	TGTGCCACCAGCAGTCCAACTAACTATGGCTACACCTTC	CATSSPTNYGYTF
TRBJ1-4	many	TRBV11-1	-	TGTGCCAGCAGCCGGACAGCCCTTGCAACTAATGAAAAACTGTTTTTT	CASSRTALATNEKLFF
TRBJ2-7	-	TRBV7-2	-	TGTGCCAGCAGCTTAGTGAGAGGGAGCCCCTACGAGCAGTACTTC	CASSLVRGSPYEQYF
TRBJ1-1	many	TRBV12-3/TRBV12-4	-	TGTGCCAGCAGTTTAGAAGGGGCCTTAACTGAAGCTTTCTTT	CASSLEGALTEAFF
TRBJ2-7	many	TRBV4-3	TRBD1	TGCGCCAGCAGCCAATCCCTCGGCGGGGACAGGGTCTACGAGCAGTACTTC	CASSQSLGGDRVYEQYF
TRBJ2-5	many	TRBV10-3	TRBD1	TGTGCCATCAGTGATTATAGGGACAGGCAAGAGACCCAGTACTTC	CAISDYRDRQETQYF
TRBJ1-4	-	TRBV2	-	TGTGCCAGCAGTACCGACAGCTCGGAACTGTTTTTT	CASSTDSSELFF
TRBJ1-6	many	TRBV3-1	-	TGTGCCAGCAGCCCCACAGTAGATTCACCCCTCCACTTT	CASSPTVDSPLHF
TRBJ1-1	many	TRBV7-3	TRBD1	TGTGCCAGCAGTCTGACAGGGGGCACTGAAGCTTTCTTT	CASSLTGGTEAFF
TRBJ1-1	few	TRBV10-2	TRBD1	TGTGCCATCGGGACAGGCGCAGGGAACACTGAAGCTTTCTTT	CAIGTGAGNTEAFF
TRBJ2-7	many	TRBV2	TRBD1	TGTGCCAGCAAGGGACAGACGGGGTCCTACGAGCAGTACTTC	CASKGQTGSYEQYF
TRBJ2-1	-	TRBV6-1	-	TGTGCCAGCAGTGAAGCCAGGAATCGGAATGAGCAGTTCTTC	CASSEARNRNEQFF
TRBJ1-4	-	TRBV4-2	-	TGTGCCAGCAGCCAAACGAGTAGGCTAACTGCAACTAATGAAAACCTGTTTTTT	CASSQTSRLTATNENLFF
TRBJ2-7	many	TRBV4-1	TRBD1	TGCGCCAGCAGCCAAACTCTGGACAGGTTCTCCTACGAGCAGTACTTC	CASSQTLDRFSYEQYF
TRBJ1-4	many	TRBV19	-	TGTGCCAGTAGTGCATACAGGGACTCAACTAATGAAAAACTGTTTTTT	CASSAYRDSTNEKLFF